This T cell receptor (beta chain) was documented in a study of blood T cell repertoires in COVID-19. Across the whole study: Both acute and convalescent COVID-19 samples were obtained from the United States, Italy and Spain. PBMCs, B-cell-depleted T cells, or T cells were the source of the cDNA or gDNA that made up the material.

This clone was seen only once. Authors' analysis steps: Amplification of reference gene primers was used by the study to estimate nucleated cell counts. Some clones are missing from TCRdb's copy, which holds only in-frame ones; the method was immunoSEQ multiplex PCR. The V and J calls and the clone size are those of that table, but D and trimming were determined from the DNA. The data hold some 150,000 clones, with 80% to 90% observed a single time. V lost 0 bases, J lost 1 base, and 13 bases lay in between. Germline V lookup: CDR1 LGHDT, CDR2 YNNKEL (reference sequence). This CDR3 has 16 amino acids.

The sample comprised peripheral blood. The origin of this receptor is a woman in her 40s with acute or convalescent COVID-19. V usage is TRBV3-1 (or the pseudogene TRBV3-2) and J usage is TRBJ2-7; D is possibly TRBD1 (5 bases). The CDR3 DNA reads TGTGCCAGCAGCCAAGATTTGGGTAAGGGGTCCTACGAGCAGTACTTC. It translates to CASSQDLGKGSYEQYF.